This section outlines one T cell receptor beta chain sequence together with its context. The antigen remains unidentified. The sample is drawn from a study of Ad26.COV2.S vaccination and SARS-CoV-2 variants. Study-wide findings and caveats: It is possible that the TCR breadth and depth analyses underestimated the total T cell responses.

The CDR3 covers 14 residues. Germline CDR1 and CDR2: MNHEY and SVGAGI. Between the trimmed V and J ends, which lost 6 bases and 6 bases, there was a span of 14 bases. The assay was immunoSEQ multiplex PCR, and TCRdb's table has in-frame clones only and misses some. The table lists 97,000 or so clones, 80% of them singletons. The source is a human donor who had recovered from COVID-19. Sequencing was performed on peripheral blood, taken after recovery from COVID-19. The rearrangement joins TRBV6-5 to TRBJ2-2; perhaps D is TRBD1 or TRBD2 (6 bases each). DNA for the CDR3: TGTGCCAGCAGCTATCTAGGGGGGTCCGGGGAGCTGTTTTTT. Protein: CASSYLGGSGELFF.